This T cell receptor (beta chain) was obtained from a study of blood T cell repertoires in COVID-19. Study overall: From the United States, Italy and Spain came samples of acute and convalescent COVID-19. PBMCs, B-cell-depleted T cells, or T cells provided the cDNA or gDNA that made up the material.

Authors' processing steps: How many nucleated cells were present was estimated from reference gene primer amplification. The table came from immunoSEQ multiplex PCR; TCRdb's copy has only in-frame clones and leaves some out. That table furnishes V, J and clone size, whereas the DNA furnished D and trimming. This sample has 95,000 to 100,000 clones, with about 87% found just once. V was trimmed by 2 bases and J by 8 bases, leaving 12 bases between them. The CDR3 totals 13 residues. By share of the sample, this clone is medium-sized (0.01 to 0.1%). This TCR came from a woman younger than 45 with acute or convalescent COVID-19. The J gene is TRBJ1-2, the V gene TRBV12-3 or TRBV12-4; D uncertain. The sequenced sample consisted of peripheral blood. The CDR3 spells CASSLSPTRGYTF. The CDR3 coding sequence is TGTGCCAGCAGTTTATCCCCTACCCGAGGCTACACCTTC.